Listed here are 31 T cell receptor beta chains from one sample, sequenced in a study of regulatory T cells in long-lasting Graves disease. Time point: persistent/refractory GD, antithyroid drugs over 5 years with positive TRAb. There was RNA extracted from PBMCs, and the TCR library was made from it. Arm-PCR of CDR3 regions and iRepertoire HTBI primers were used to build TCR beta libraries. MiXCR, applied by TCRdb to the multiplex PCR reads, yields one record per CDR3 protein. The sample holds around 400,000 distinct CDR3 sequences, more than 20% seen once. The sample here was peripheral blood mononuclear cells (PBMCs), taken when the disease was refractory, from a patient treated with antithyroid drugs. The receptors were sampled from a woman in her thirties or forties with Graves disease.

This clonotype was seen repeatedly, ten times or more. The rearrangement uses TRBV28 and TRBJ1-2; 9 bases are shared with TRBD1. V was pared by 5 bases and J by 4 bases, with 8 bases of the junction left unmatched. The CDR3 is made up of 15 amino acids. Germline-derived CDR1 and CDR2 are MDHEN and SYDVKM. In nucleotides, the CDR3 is TGTGCCAGCAGTACAGGGGGCGCCTTGCCCTATGGCTACACCTTC. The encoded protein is CASSTGGALPYGYTF.

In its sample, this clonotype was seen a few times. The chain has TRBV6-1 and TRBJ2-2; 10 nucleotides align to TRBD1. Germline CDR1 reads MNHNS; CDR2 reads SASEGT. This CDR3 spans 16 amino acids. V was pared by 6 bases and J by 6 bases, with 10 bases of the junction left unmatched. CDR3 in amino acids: CASRDRDRGWAGELFF. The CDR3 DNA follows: TGTGCCAGCAGAGACCGGGACAGGGGTTGGGCCGGGGAGCTGTTTTTT.

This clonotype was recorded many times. CDR3 residues: CASSLPPPTEAFF. The CDR3 DNA reads as TGTGCCAGCAGTTTACCGCCCCCAACTGAAGCTTTCTTT. This chain uses TRBV28 with TRBJ1-1; unclear D gene. The germline gives CDR1 MDHEN, CDR2 SYDVKM. V was cut by 2 bases and J by 5 bases, with 9 bases left in between. CDR3 length equals 13 residues.

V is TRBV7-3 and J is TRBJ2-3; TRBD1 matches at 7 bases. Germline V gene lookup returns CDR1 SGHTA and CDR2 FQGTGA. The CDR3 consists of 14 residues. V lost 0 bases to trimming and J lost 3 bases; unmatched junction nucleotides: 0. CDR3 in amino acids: CASSLTRGTDTQYF. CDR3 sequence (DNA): TGTGCCAGCAGCTTAACCAGGGGGACAGATACGCAGTATTTT.

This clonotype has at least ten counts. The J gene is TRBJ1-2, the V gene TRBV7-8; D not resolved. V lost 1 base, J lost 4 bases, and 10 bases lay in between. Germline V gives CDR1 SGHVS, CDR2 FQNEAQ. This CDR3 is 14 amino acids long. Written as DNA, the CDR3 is TGTGCCAGCAGCTTAGGATCTGTAGGCTATGGCTACACCTTC. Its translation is CASSLGSVGYGYTF.

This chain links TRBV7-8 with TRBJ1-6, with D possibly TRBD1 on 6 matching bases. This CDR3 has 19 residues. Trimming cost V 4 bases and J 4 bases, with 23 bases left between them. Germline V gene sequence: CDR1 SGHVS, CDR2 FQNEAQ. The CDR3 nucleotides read TGTGCCAGCAGCTCGGGGATTAGGGGGGGGACTGCATATAATTCACCCCTCCACTTT. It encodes CASSSGIRGGTAYNSPLHF.

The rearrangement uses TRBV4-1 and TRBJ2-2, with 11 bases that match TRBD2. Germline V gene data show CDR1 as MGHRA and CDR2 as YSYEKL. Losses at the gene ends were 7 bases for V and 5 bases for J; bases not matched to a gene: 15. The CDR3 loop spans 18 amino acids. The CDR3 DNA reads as TGCGCCAGCAAACCGACTAGCGGGACACACCTGGGGACCGGGGAGCTGTTTTTT. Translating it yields CASKPTSGTHLGTGELFF.

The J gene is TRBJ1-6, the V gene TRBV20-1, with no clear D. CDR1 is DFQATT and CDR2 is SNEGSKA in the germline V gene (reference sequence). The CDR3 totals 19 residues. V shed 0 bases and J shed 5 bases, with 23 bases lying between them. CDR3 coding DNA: TGCAGTGCTAGAGATCTGCTCGGCAGCGTTTCATGGGATAATTCACCCCTCCACTTT. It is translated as CSARDLLGSVSWDNSPLHF.

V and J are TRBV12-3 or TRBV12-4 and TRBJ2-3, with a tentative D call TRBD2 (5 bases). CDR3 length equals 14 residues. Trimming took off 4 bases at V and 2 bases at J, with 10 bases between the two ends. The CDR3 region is CASSSSGNTDTQYF. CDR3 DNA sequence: TGTGCCAGCAGTTCGAGCGGAAACACAGATACGCAGTATTTT.

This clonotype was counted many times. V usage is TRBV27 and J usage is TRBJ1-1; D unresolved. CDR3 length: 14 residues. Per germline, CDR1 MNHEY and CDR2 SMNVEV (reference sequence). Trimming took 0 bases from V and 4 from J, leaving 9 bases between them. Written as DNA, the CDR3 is TGTGCCAGCAGTTTATCGACGGCGAGCACTGAAGCTTTCTTT. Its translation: CASSLSTASTEAFF.

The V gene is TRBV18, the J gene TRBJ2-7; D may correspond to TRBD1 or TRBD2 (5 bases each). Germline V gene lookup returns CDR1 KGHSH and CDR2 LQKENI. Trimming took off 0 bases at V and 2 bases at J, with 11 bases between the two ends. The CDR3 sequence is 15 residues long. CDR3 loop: CASSPPEGPPYEQYF. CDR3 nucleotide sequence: TGTGCCAGCTCACCACCTGAGGGGCCTCCCTACGAGCAGTACTTC.

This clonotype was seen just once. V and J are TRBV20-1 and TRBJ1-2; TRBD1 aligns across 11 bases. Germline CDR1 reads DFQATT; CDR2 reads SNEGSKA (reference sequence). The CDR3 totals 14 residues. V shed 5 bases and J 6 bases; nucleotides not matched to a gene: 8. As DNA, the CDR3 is TGCAGTGCTCCTCACCCGGACAGGGGGCATGGCTACACCTTC. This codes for CSAPHPDRGHGYTF.

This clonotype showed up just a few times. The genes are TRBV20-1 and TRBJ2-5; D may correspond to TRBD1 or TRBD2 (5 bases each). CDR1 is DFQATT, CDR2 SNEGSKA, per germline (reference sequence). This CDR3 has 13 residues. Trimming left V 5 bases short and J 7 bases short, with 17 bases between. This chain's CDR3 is CSAGSGTPGTQYF. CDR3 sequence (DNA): TGCAGTGCTGGATCCGGGACCCCAGGGACCCAGTACTTC.

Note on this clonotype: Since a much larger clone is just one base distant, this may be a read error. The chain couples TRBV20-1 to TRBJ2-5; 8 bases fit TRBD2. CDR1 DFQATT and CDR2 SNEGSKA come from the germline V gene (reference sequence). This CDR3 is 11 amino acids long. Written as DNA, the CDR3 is TGCAGTGCTCCCACGGGGGGGACCCGGTACTTC. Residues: CSAPTGGTRYF.

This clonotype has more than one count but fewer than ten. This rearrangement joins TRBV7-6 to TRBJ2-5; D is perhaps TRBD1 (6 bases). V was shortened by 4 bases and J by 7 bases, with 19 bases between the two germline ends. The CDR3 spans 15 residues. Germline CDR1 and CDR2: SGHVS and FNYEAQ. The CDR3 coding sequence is TGTGCCAGCAGCTCCGGACTCACTCAGGGGTGGACCCAGTACTTC. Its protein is CASSSGLTQGWTQYF.

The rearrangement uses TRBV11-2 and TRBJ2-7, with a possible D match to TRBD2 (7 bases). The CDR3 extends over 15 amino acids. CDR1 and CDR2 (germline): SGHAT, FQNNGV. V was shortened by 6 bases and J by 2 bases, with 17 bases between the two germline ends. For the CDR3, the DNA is TGTGCCAGCAGACGCGCGGGGGCTAGAACCTACGAGCAGTACTTC. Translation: CASRRAGARTYEQYF.

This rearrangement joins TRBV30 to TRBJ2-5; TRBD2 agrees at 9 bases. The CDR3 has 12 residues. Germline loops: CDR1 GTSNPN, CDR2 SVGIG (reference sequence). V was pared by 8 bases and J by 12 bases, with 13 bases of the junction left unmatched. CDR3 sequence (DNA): TGTGCCGGCGCGTTAGCGGGGGCCGAGGAGTACTTC. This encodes CAGALAGAEEYF.

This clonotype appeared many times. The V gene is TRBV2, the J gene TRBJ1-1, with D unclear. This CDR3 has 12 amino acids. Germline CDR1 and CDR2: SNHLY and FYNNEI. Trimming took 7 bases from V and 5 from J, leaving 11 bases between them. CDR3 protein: CASKPSGTEAFF. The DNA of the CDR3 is TGTGCCAGCAAACCCTCTGGTACTGAAGCTTTCTTT.

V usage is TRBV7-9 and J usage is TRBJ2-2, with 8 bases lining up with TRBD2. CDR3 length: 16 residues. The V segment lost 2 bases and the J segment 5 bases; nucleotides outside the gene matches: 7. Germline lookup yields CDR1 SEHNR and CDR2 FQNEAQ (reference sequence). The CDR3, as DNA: TGTGCCAGCAGCTTAAGTTTAACTAGCGGTACCGGGGAGCTGTTTTTT. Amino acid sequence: CASSLSLTSGTGELFF.

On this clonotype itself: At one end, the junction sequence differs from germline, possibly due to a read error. This CDR3 reads CASSLNRDPF. CDR3 nucleotides: TGTGCCAGCAGCTTAAATAGGGACCCCTTC. V and J are TRBV7-9 and TRBJ2-1; D tentatively fits TRBD1 or TRBD2 (5 bases each). The CDR3 length is 10 residues. Germline V gene sequence: CDR1 SEHNR, CDR2 FQNEAQ (reference sequence). Complete variable domain (other parts from reference TRBV7-9 and TRBJ2-1): DTGVSQNPRHKITKRGQNVTFRCDPISEHNRLYWYRQTLGQGPEFLTYFQNEAQLEKSRLLSDRFSAERPKGSFSTLEIQRTEQGDSAMYLCASSLNRDPFGPGTRLTVL.

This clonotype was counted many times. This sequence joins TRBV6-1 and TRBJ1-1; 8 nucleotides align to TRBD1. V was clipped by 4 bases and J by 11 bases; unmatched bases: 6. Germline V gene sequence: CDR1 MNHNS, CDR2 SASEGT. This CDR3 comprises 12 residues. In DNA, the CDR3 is TGTGCCAGCAGTGCAACGGACAGGGCGGCTTTCTTT. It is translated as CASSATDRAAFF.

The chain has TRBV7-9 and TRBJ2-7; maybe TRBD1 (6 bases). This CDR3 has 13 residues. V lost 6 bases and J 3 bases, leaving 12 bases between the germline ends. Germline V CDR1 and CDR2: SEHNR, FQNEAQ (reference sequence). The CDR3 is CASSRDIVYEQYF. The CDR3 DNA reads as TGTGCCAGCAGTCGGGACATAGTCTACGAGCAGTACTTC.

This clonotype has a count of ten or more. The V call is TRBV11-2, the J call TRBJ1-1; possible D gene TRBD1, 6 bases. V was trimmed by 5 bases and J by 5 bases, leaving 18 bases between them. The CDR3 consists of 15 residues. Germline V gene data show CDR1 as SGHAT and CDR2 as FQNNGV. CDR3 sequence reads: CASSPLQGGRTEAFF. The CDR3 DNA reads TGTGCCAGCAGCCCGTTACAGGGAGGTCGTACTGAAGCTTTCTTT.

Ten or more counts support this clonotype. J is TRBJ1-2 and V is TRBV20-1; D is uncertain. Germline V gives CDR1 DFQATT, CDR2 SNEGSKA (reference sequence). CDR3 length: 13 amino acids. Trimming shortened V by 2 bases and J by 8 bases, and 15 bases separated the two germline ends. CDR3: CSARRPLDYGYTF. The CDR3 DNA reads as TGCAGTGCTAGACGACCCCTAGATTACGGCTACACCTTC.

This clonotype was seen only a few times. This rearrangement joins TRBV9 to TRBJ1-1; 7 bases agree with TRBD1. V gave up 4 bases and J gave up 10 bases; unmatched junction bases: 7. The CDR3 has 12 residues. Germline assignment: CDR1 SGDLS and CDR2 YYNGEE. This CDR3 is CASSRTGDAAFF. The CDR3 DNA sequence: TGTGCCAGCAGCAGAACAGGGGACGCAGCTTTCTTT.

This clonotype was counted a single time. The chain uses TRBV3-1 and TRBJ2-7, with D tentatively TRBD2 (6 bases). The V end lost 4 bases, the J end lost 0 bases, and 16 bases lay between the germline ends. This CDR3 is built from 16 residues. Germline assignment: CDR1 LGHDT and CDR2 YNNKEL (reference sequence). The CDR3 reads CASSRKGGTSSYEQYF. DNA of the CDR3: TGTGCCAGCAGCCGTAAAGGCGGGACGAGCTCCTACGAGCAGTACTTC.

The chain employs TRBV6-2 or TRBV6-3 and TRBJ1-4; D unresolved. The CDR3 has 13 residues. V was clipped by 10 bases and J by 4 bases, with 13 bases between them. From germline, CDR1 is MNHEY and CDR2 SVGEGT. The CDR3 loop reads CATSRGFNEKLFF. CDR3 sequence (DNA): TGTGCCACCTCCCGGGGTTTTAATGAAAAACTGTTTTTT.

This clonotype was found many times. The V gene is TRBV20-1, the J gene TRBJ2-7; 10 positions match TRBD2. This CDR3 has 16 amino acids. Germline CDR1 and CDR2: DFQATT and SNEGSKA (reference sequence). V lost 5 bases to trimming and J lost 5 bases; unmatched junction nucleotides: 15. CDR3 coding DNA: TGCAGTGCTCCTGGAACGAATAGCGGGAGGCTAAACGAGCAGTACTTC. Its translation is CSAPGTNSGRLNEQYF.

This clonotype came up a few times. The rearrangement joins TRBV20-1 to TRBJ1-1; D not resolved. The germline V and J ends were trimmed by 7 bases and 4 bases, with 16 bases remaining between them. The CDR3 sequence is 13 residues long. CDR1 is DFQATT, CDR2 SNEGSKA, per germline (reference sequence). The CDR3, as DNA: TGCAGTGTCCTCGACCCCCGGCCCACTGAAGCTTTCTTT. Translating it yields CSVLDPRPTEAFF.

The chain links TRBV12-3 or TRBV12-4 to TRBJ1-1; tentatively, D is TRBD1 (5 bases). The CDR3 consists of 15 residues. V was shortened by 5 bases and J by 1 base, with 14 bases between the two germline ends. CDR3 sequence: CASSLGDVGNTEAFF. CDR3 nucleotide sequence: TGTGCCAGCAGTCTAGGGGACGTCGGGAACACTGAAGCTTTCTTT.

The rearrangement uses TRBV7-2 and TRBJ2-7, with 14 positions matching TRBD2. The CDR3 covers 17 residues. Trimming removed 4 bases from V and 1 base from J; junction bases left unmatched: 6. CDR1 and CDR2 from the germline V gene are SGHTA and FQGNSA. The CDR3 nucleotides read TGTGCCAGCAGCTCCAGGACTAGCGGGAGGAAATCCTACGAGCAGTACTTC. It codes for CASSSRTSGRKSYEQYF.